This T cell receptor (beta chain) was captured in a study of blood T cells in healthy people across ages. PCR was performed a second time for roughly 7 to 11 cycles using a sample-barcoded 5' primer and a J-beta primer mix. Each cDNA molecule was tagged by a template-switch adaptor that had 12 random nucleotides. From the 5' RACE reads, TCRdb called clonotypes with MiXCR, one entry per CDR3 protein. The sample has about a million distinct CDR3 sequences; 45% to 60% are singletons. V shed 5 bases, J shed 7 bases, and the junction held 10 bases outside the gene matches. Germline CDR1 reads SEHNR; CDR2 reads FQNEAQ (reference sequence). The CDR3 extends over 14 amino acids. The donors, all healthy, were Caucasians living in Russia, aged about 6 to 100. This clonotype was seen only a few times. Since a much larger clone is just one base distant, this may be a read error.

The sequenced sample was blood. The origin of this receptor is a woman aged 60-70 years in good health. The chain recombines TRBV7-9 with TRBJ2-5; TRBD1 matches 7 bases. The CDR3 region is CASSPWGQLGTQYF. The CDR3 DNA sequence: TGTGCCAGCAGCCCTTGGGGACAGTTGGGGACCCAGTACTTC.